This T cell receptor beta chain stems from a study of T cells in Graves' hyperthyroidism and ophthalmopathy. Study at large: Blood from the periphery was taken at initial diagnosis, before any treatment. Overall study results and limits: Stable hyperthyroidism was separated from ophthalmopathy by a model based on 13 V-J features.

About this clonotype: The antigen remains undetermined.

V was shortened by 6 bases and J by 5 bases, with 19 bases between the two germline ends. The CDR3 is made up of 15 amino acids. CDR1 is ENHRY, CDR2 SYGVKD, per germline. RNA transcripts served as the template for amplifying TCR beta CDR3 regions. The HTBI primer set was used in a first-round RT-PCR of the TCR CDR3. From the multiplex PCR reads, TCRdb called clonotypes with MiXCR, one entry per CDR3 protein. Here the sample spans about 560,000 distinct CDR3 sequences, around 17% being singletons. Source material for PBMCs was about 10 ml fresh peripheral blood. The TCR comes from a woman under 30 with Graves' hyperthyroidism. Sample: blood. The chain recombines TRBV10-3 with TRBJ1-2; TRBD1 is a possible D gene (6 bases). The CDR3, as DNA: TGTGCCATCAGCGCCTGGGACAAAGCTCGGTATGGCTACACCTTC. It yields the protein CAISAWDKARYGYTF.